This T cell receptor beta chain derives from a study of shared clonotypes between healthy human individuals. Ten immunoSEQ deep assay plates were used to sequence unsorted PBMC DNA. Profiled with immunoSEQ multiplex PCR; TCRdb holds only in-frame clones, not every one. This table has around 500,000 clones, about 82% appearing once. The length of the CDR3 is 16 residues. Germline assignment: CDR1 SGHDT and CDR2 YYEEEE. The V gene lost 0 bases and the J gene lost 2 bases, with 14 bases spanning the gap. The material sequenced was PBMCs. The sequence came from a woman between 35 and 50 years old in good health. Some clones in this sample may be carry-over from other donors' samples. V usage is TRBV5-6 and J usage is TRBJ1-2; tentatively, D is TRBD1 (5 bases). In nucleotides, the CDR3 is TGTGCCAGCAGCTTGGGGGAGGGGCGGAGAAACTATGGCTACACCTTC. Translated: CASSLGEGRRNYGYTF. The complete variable domain, with remaining parts taken from reference TRBV5-6 and TRBJ1-2, reads DAGVTQSPTHLIKTRGQQVTLRCSPKSGHDTVSWYQQALGQGPQFIFQYYEEEERQRGNFPDRFSGHQFPNYSSELNVNALLLGDSALYLCASSLGEGRRNYGYTFGSGTRLTVV.